This T cell receptor (beta chain) came from a study of human T cells and chemical hapten exposure. The germline gives CDR1 MNHNY, CDR2 SVGAGI (reference sequence). V was pared by 4 bases and J by 5 bases, with 18 bases between. The CDR3 totals 15 residues. Per the study methods: Over 95,000 TCRs per sample was the median, with a range of roughly 20,000 to 700,000. TCRdb re-called the RACE reads with MiXCR, one entry per CDR3 protein. TCRdb's processing, not the authors' own work, is the source of the V and J calls. The sample contains 70,000 to 90,000 distinct CDR3 sequences, under 14% of which appear only once. As to time point: patch test 3, about 24 weeks after DPC sensitization. Indicated treatment: therapeutic diphenylcyclopropenone sensitization with weekly scalp DPC. This clonotype was seen repeatedly, ten times or more.

The sequencing used whole blood, collected in connection with sensitization to the hapten diphenylcyclopropenone (DPC). This TCR was recovered from a woman between 45 and 60 years old with alopecia areata. Some clones in this sample may be carry-over from other donors' samples. The chain joins TRBV6-6 to TRBJ2-7; no firm D call. The chain's CDR3 is CASSLLSQVKDEQYF. Written as DNA, the CDR3 is TGTGCCAGCAGTTTACTTAGTCAGGTGAAAGACGAGCAGTACTTC.